The 25 T cell receptor beta chains given below trace back to one sample, sequenced in a study of siplizumab effects on memory and regulatory T cells. Only in-frame clones appear in the TCRdb table, and some are missing; sequencing was by immunoSEQ multiplex PCR. The sample includes about 120,000 clones, around 93% of them seen just once. Input material: non-Treg CD4+ T cells sorted from blood. Receptors were obtained from a human donor in good health.

This clone has only one observation. CDR3 in amino acids: CASSQTIAGGAGEQFF. The CDR3 coding sequence is TGTGCCAGCAGCCAAACTATAGCGGGGGGAGCGGGGGAGCAGTTCTTC. The genes are TRBV4-2 and TRBJ2-1, with 10 bases aligning to TRBD2. Germline trimming cut 2 bases from V and 10 bases from J; bases unmatched to any gene: 11. This CDR3 is 16 amino acids long. The germline CDR1 and CDR2 sequences are LGHNA and YNFKEQ.

The chain is built from TRBV7-4 and TRBJ2-7; D unresolved. CDR3 length: 14 residues. The V and J ends lost 10 bases and 2 bases respectively, with 18 bases between them. Germline V lookup: CDR1 SGHVT, CDR2 SQSDAQ. The CDR3 reads CATPLGRGTYEQYF. The CDR3 DNA reads TGTGCCACCCCCCTTGGTCGTGGGACCTACGAGCAGTACTTC.

The chain has TRBV7-9 and TRBJ2-1; D gene ambiguous. V was cut by 1 base and J by 4 bases, with 8 bases left in between. Per germline, CDR1 SEHNR and CDR2 FQNEAQ (reference sequence). This CDR3 has 14 residues. CDR3 DNA: TGTGCCAGCAGCTTAGATGCAGCGTACAATGAGCAGTTCTTC. Protein sequence: CASSLDAAYNEQFF.

The V gene is TRBV28, the J gene TRBJ1-2, with D perhaps matching TRBD1 (6 bases). Per germline, CDR1 MDHEN and CDR2 SYDVKM. V lost 3 bases and J lost 4, with 12 bases in between. The CDR3 consists of 14 residues. In DNA, the CDR3 is TGTGCCAGCAGTTTCGGTCAGGGGCTCTATGGCTACACCTTC. Translating gives CASSFGQGLYGYTF.

The chain combines TRBV5-4 with TRBJ2-1; D remains unclear. The V end lost 4 bases, the J end lost 5 bases, and 16 bases lay between the germline ends. The CDR3 spans 15 residues. Germline lookup yields CDR1 SGHNT and CDR2 YYREEE (reference sequence). The CDR3 is CASSLLGGNHNEQFF. The CDR3, as DNA: TGTGCCAGCAGCCTCCTTGGTGGGAACCACAATGAGCAGTTCTTC.

CDR3 residues: CASSFFSGGKGETQYF. The CDR3 nucleotides read TGTGCCAGCAGCTTTTTTAGCGGGGGAAAAGGGGAGACCCAGTACTTC. The chain has TRBV5-6 and TRBJ2-5, with 9 bases fitting TRBD2. CDR1 SGHDT and CDR2 YYEEEE come from the germline V gene. The trim removed 2 bases at V and 5 bases at J, leaving 10 bases unmatched. The CDR3 extends over 16 amino acids.

The chain has TRBV18 and TRBJ2-5, with D tentatively TRBD1 (5 bases). Trimming removed 2 bases at V and 2 bases at J, with 9 bases between. Germline V lookup: CDR1 KGHSH, CDR2 LQKENI. This CDR3 has 14 residues. The CDR3, as DNA: TGTGCCAGCTCACCATTGCCAGGGCAAGAGACCCAGTACTTC. Translation gives CASSPLPGQETQYF.

The chain is built from TRBV28 and TRBJ2-7; D is tentatively TRBD1 or TRBD2 (5 bases each). CDR3 length equals 15 residues. V was pared by 6 bases and J by 0 bases, with 15 bases between. CDR1 is MDHEN and CDR2 is SYDVKM in the germline V gene. The CDR3: CASRLPGTVSYEQYF. The CDR3 bases are TGTGCCAGCAGACTCCCCGGGACCGTCTCCTACGAGCAGTACTTC.

This clone was recorded only once. The rearrangement uses TRBV9 and TRBJ2-3; 7 bases are shared with TRBD2. This CDR3 spans 15 amino acids. V was pared by 4 bases and J by 0 bases, with 5 bases of the junction left unmatched. In germline, CDR1 is SGDLS, CDR2 YYNGEE. The CDR3 region is CASSPGLRSTDTQYF. The CDR3 nucleotides are TGTGCCAGCAGCCCGGGACTACGGAGCACAGATACGCAGTATTTT.

V usage is TRBV6-8 and J usage is TRBJ1-6; D gene ambiguous. Germline V gene data show CDR1 as MNHGY and CDR2 as SAAAGT. The CDR3 extends over 15 amino acids. The V end lost 6 bases, the J end lost 2 bases, and 11 bases lay between the germline ends. CDR3 coding DNA: TGTGCCAGCAGCACAGAGAGCGCCTATAATTCACCCCTCCACTTT. This gives the protein CASSTESAYNSPLHF.

Concerning this clone: Other DNA sequences from this sample encode an identical CDR3 as well. This chain uses TRBV5-6 with TRBJ1-2; the D gene is possibly TRBD1 (6 bases). The CDR3 has 13 amino acids. Trimming took 4 bases from V and 2 from J, leaving 9 bases between them. In germline, CDR1 is SGHDT, CDR2 YYEEEE. The CDR3 protein is CASSPDRNYGYTF. The CDR3 nucleotides are TGTGCCAGCAGCCCGGACAGAAACTATGGCTACACCTTC. Based on the CDR3 plus reference TRBV5-6 and TRBJ1-2, the full variable domain is DAGVTQSPTHLIKTRGQQVTLRCSPKSGHDTVSWYQQALGQGPQFIFQYYEEEERQRGNFPDRFSGHQFPNYSSELNVNALLLGDSALYLCASSPDRNYGYTFGSGTRLTVV.

The V and J genes are TRBV21-1 and TRBJ1-2. TRBV21-1 is a pseudogene segment. The CDR3 is 13 residues long. The CDR3: CASKEKAIYGYTF. As DNA, the CDR3 is TGTGCCAGCAAGGAGAAGGCGATCTATGGCTACACCTTC.

In this sample, this clone turned up once. This rearrangement joins TRBV25-1 to TRBJ2-3; 9 bases fit TRBD1. CDR1 is MGHDK, CDR2 SYGVNS, per germline. V was clipped by 2 bases and J by 1 base; unmatched bases: 10. The CDR3 loop spans 18 amino acids. The CDR3 DNA reads TGTGCCAGCAGTGAACCACAGGGGGACAGGGTAGGCACAGATACGCAGTATTTT. Translated: CASSEPQGDRVGTDTQYF.

The chain uses TRBV14 and TRBJ1-1; 9 nucleotides agree with TRBD1. This CDR3 contains 14 residues. The germline CDR1 and CDR2 sequences are SGHDN and FVKESK. The J segment lost 5 bases and the V segment lost 4 bases, leaving 5 bases of the junction unmatched. The CDR3 nucleotides read TGTGCCAGCAGCCTACAGGGGGCAGGAACTGAAGCTTTCTTT. This encodes CASSLQGAGTEAFF.

The rearrangement joins TRBV23-1 to TRBJ2-3; 10 nucleotides align to TRBD2. TRBV23-1 belongs to the ORF category, with a function that is uncertain. The CDR3 is 18 amino acids. Losses at the gene ends were 0 bases for V and 2 bases for J; bases not matched to a gene: 8. In DNA, the CDR3 is TGCGCCAGCAGTCAATCGTGGCCAGCGGGGGGGCCCACAGATACGCAGTATTTT. It specifies CASSQSWPAGGPTDTQYF.

V usage is TRBV5-1 and J usage is TRBJ2-3; 10 bases are shared with TRBD2. Unmatched junction bases numbered 5, after V lost 3 bases and J lost 1 base. The CDR3 totals 16 residues. Germline V gene sequence: CDR1 SGHRS, CDR2 YFSETQ. CDR3 in amino acids: CASSSTGTSGTDTQYF. The CDR3 nucleotides read TGCGCCAGCAGCTCCACCGGGACTAGCGGCACAGATACGCAGTATTTT.

This chain connects TRBV11-2 to TRBJ2-6; D might be TRBD1 (7 bases). There are 18 residues in the CDR3. The germline gives CDR1 SGHAT, CDR2 FQNNGV. Deletions cut 6 bases from V and 0 bases from J, with 18 bases between. The CDR3 reads CASRSIQGGASGANVLTF. CDR3 coding DNA: TGTGCCAGCAGAAGTATTCAGGGGGGAGCCTCTGGGGCCAACGTCCTGACTTTC.

This chain joins TRBV12-2 and TRBJ2-2; the table's D call TRBD1 went unverified against the DNA. TRBV12-2 represents a pseudogene. This CDR3 has 16 amino acids. DNA for the CDR3: TGTGCAAGTCGCCAAGGGGACAGGGAGGACACCGGGGAGCTGTTTTTT. Amino acids: CASRQGDREDTGELFF.

This chain connects TRBV5-1 to TRBJ1-1; no definite D call. The germline V gene has CDR1 SGHRS and CDR2 YFSETQ. V shed 1 base and J shed 5 bases, with 3 bases lying between them. This CDR3 is built from 11 residues. The CDR3 sequence is CASSLSTEAFF. The CDR3 DNA follows: TGCGCCAGCAGCTTGAGTACTGAAGCTTTCTTT.

The chain has TRBV28 and TRBJ1-4, with 8 bases fitting TRBD1. This CDR3 has 14 residues. Per germline, CDR1 MDHEN and CDR2 SYDVKM. J was trimmed by 8 bases and V by 6 bases; bases with no gene match: 8. CDR3 region: CASSFDRGREKLFF. The CDR3 DNA reads TGTGCCAGCAGCTTCGACAGGGGTAGGGAAAAACTGTTTTTT.

This clone occurred once. The chain combines TRBV6-5 with TRBJ2-7; 9 nucleotides match TRBD2. Germline lookup yields CDR1 MNHEY and CDR2 SVGAGI. V dropped 0 bases and J dropped 2; count of bases not matched to a gene: 2. The CDR3 is 15 residues long. CDR3 sequence: CASSYSERGAYEQYF. The DNA for the CDR3 is TGTGCCAGCAGTTACTCCGAGCGGGGGGCCTACGAGCAGTACTTC.

The chain has TRBV10-3 and TRBJ1-6, with 10 bases that match TRBD1. The trim removed 6 bases at V and 9 bases at J, leaving 5 bases unmatched. CDR1 and CDR2 from the germline V gene are ENHRY and SYGVKD. The CDR3 contains 14 residues. Here the CDR3 reads CAIRETGGGSPLHF. The CDR3 bases are TGTGCCATCAGGGAGACAGGGGGCGGTTCACCCCTCCACTTT.

V is TRBV4-2 and J is TRBJ2-1; 11 bases fit TRBD1. CDR1 is LGHNA and CDR2 is YNFKEQ in the germline V gene. The CDR3 length is 17 residues. V trimming: 0 bases; J trimming: 9 bases; junction bases outside the gene matches: 10. CDR3 coding DNA: TGTGCCAGCAGCCAAGATGCAGGGACAGGGGGTACGCGTGAGCAGTTCTTC. It is translated as CASSQDAGTGGTREQFF.

This clone was seen once. The chain couples TRBV4-1 to TRBJ1-4; D unresolved. V lost 1 base, J lost 0 bases, and 3 bases lay in between. CDR3 length: 14 amino acids. Germline lookup yields CDR1 MGHRA and CDR2 YSYEKL. The CDR3 reads CASSQVATNEKLFF. The CDR3 DNA follows: TGCGCCAGCAGCCAAGTGGCAACTAATGAAAAACTGTTTTTT.

J is TRBJ2-1 and V is TRBV9; D unclear. The CDR3 sequence is 12 residues long. With 0 bases removed from V and 8 bases from J, the gap between germline ends came to 6 bases. CDR1 SGDLS and CDR2 YYNGEE come from the germline V gene. The CDR3 sequence is CASSVGLHEQFF. In DNA, the CDR3 is TGTGCCAGCAGCGTAGGACTCCATGAGCAGTTCTTC.